The text below deals with one T cell receptor (beta chain). Its antigen is unidentified. CDR3 size: 15 residues. Germline CDR1 DFQATT, CDR2 SNEGSKA (reference sequence). The ends were cut back, 6 bases at V and 7 bases at J, with 22 bases in the middle. The Oncomine TCR Beta short-read assay was applied to DNA of cultured CD4+ T cells. TCRdb analysed the PCR reads with MiXCR anew, one entry per CDR3 protein. This sample yields about 19,000 distinct CDR3 sequences, of which approximately 78% are seen a single time; roughly 15% belongs to the top ten. Treatment denoted: approximately 9-day PBMC culture with coronavirus spike peptide pools or control peptides (ViraFEST assay). Expanded clonotypes were found by TCR sequencing after peptide-pool stimulation (ViraFEST). The sample originates from a study of vaccination and CD4 T cells after COVID-19. Study details: Overlapping spike peptides from SARS-CoV-2, HCoV-NL63, HCoV-OC43 and HCoV-229E served to stimulate the cells.

Notes on the study in general: The authors identified 304 of 307 vaccine-specific clones in convalescent patients as spike mono-reactive. The median count of SARS-CoV-2-reactive clonotypes rose from approximately 21 to 40, not significantly.

This TCR derives from a human donor who received a COVID-19 vaccine. The rearrangement uses TRBV20-1 and TRBJ1-5; D not resolved. This specimen was CD4+ T cells from blood, cultured in vitro, taken after SARS-CoV-2 vaccination. CDR3 protein: CSAIRNREGGQPQHF. CDR3 nucleotide sequence: TGCAGTGCCATTAGGAATAGGGAGGGAGGACAGCCCCAGCATTTT.